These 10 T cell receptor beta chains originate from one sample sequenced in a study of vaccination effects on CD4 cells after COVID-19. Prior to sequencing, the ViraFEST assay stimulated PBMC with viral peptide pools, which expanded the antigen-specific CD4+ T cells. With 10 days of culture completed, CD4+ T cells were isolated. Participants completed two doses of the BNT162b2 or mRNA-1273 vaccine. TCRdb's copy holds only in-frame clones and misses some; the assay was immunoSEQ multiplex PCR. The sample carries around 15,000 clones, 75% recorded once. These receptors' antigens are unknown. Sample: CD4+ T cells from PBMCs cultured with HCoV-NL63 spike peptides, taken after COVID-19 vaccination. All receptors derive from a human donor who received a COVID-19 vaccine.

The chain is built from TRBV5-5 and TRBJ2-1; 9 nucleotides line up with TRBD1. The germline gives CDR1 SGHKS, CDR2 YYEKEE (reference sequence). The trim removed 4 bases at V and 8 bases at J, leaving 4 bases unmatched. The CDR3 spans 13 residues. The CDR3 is CASSRTGVDEQFF. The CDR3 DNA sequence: TGTGCCAGCAGCAGGACAGGGGTCGATGAGCAGTTCTTC.

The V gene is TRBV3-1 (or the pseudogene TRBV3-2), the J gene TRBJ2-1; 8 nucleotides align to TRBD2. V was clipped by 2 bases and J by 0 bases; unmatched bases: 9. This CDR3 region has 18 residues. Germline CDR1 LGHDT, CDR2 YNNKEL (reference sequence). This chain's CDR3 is CASSQPLLAGSSYNEQFF. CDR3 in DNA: TGTGCCAGCAGCCAACCCCTATTAGCGGGGAGCTCCTACAATGAGCAGTTCTTC.

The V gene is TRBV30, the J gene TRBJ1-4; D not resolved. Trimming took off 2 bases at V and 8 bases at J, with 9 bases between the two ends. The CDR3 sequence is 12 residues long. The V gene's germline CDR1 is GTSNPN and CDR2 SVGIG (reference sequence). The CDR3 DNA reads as TGTGCCTGGAGTCGGCAAGGGGAAAAACTGTTTTTT. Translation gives CAWSRQGEKLFF.

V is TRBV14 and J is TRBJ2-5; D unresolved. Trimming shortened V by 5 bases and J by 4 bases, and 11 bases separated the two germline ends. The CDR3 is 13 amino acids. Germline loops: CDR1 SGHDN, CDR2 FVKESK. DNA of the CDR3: TGTGCCAGCAGCAATTATTTGGGAGAGACCCAGTACTTC. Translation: CASSNYLGETQYF.

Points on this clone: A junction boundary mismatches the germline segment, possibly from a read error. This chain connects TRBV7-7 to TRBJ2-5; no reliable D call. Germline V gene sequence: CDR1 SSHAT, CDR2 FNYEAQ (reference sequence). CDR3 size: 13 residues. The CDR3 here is CASSPLIGETQYF. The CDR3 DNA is TGTGCTAGCAGCCCGCTGATTGGAGAGACCCAGTACTTC.

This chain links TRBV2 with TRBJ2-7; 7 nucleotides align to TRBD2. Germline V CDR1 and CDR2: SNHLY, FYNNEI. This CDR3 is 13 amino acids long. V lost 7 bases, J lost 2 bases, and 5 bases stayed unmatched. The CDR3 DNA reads TGTGCCAGCAAATGGGGGGGTACCTACGAGCAGTACTTC. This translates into CASKWGGTYEQYF.

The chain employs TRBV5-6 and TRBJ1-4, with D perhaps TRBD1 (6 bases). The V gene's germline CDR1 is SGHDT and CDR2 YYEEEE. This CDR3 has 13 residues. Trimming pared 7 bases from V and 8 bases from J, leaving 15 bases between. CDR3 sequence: CASSGRGSEKLFF. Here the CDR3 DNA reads TGTGCCAGCTCAGGGAGGGGGTCGGAAAAACTGTTTTTT.

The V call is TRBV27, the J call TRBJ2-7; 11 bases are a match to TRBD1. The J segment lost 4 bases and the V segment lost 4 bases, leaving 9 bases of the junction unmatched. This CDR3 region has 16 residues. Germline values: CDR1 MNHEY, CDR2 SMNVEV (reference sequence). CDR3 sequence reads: CASSSLAGTGGYEQYF. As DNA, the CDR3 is TGTGCCAGCAGTTCCCTGGCCGGGACAGGGGGGTACGAGCAGTACTTC.

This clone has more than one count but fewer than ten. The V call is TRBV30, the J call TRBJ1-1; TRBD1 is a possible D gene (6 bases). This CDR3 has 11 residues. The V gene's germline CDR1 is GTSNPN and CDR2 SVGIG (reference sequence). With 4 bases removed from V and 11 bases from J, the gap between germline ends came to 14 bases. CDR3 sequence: CAWKQGGFAFF. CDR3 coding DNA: TGTGCCTGGAAACAGGGAGGTTTCGCTTTCTTT.

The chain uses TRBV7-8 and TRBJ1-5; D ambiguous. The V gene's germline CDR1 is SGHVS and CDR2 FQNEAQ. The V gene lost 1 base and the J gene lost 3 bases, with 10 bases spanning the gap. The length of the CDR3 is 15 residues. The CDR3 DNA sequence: TGTGCCAGCAGCTTAGTAGCCAGGAACAATCAGCCCCAGCATTTT. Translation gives CASSLVARNNQPQHF.